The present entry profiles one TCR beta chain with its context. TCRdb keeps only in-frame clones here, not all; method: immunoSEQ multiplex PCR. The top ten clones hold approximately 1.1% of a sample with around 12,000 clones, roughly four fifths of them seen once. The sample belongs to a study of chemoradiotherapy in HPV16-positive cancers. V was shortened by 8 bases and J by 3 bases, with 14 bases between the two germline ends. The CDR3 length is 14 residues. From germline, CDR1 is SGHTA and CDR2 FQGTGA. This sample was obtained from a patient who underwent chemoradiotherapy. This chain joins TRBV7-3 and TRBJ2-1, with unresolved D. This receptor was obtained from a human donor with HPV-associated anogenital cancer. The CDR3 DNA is TGTGCCAGCTCGGCCGACGAGCACTACAATGAGCAGTTCTTC. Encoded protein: CASSADEHYNEQFF.